The 27 T cell receptor beta chains presented below share a single source sample, sequenced in a study of T-cell memory formation after mild COVID-19. TCRdb reanalysed the 5' RACE reads using MiXCR and keeps one entry per CDR3 protein. There are around 530,000 distinct CDR3 sequences in the sample; 20% to 25% occur only once, and roughly 8.1% lies in the top ten. Sequenced: PBMCs or a T cell subset sorted from them (not recorded which). The receptors originated from an adult woman who had mild COVID-19 (a few samples of this study predate the infection). Cell type and time point are not known.

CDR3 nucleotides: TGTGCCAGCAGCCGAATACAGGGGGTTGGAGCTTTCTTT. Its translation is CASSRIQGVGAFF. The gene calls are TRBV7-2 and TRBJ1-1; 8 nucleotides align to TRBD1. The ends lost 5 bases at V and 10 bases at J; junction bases unmatched: 9. The CDR3 covers 13 residues. CDR1 and CDR2 (germline): SGHTA, FQGNSA.

This clonotype was seen only a few times. The DNA for the CDR3 is TGTGCCAGCAGCCCAAGACAGGGTACCACAGATACGCAGTATTTT. Protein sequence: CASSPRQGTTDTQYF. The chain links TRBV7-8 to TRBJ2-3; TRBD1 matches 7 bases. The V gene end was trimmed by 5 bases and the J gene end by 2 bases; junction bases not matched to a gene: 7. The CDR3 contains 15 residues. Germline values: CDR1 SGHVS, CDR2 FQNEAQ.

The gene calls are TRBV11-2 and TRBJ2-5; 8 bases are a match to TRBD2. From germline, CDR1 is SGHAT and CDR2 FQNNGV. V lost 2 bases to trimming and J lost 5 bases; unmatched junction nucleotides: 4. The CDR3 is made up of 14 amino acids. Here the CDR3 DNA reads TGTGCCAGCAGCTTACAAGCGGGGGTTGAGACCCAGTACTTC. It specifies CASSLQAGVETQYF.

This chain uses TRBV4-1 with TRBJ2-5; 7 bases map to TRBD1. The CDR3 extends over 15 amino acids. Germline V gives CDR1 MGHRA, CDR2 YSYEKL. Trimming at V came to 3 bases and at J to 0 bases, leaving 4 bases not matched to a gene. The CDR3 region is CASSQRDSYQETQYF. The CDR3 DNA is TGCGCCAGCAGCCAGAGGGACAGTTACCAAGAGACCCAGTACTTC.

This clonotype showed up just a few times. The genes are TRBV1 and TRBJ1-5; the table's D call TRBD1 went unverified against the DNA. TRBV1 is a known pseudogene. This CDR3 contains 15 residues. CDR3 DNA: TGCACCAGCAGCTACAGGACAGGGGCCAATCAGCCCCAGCATTTT. This gives the protein CTSSYRTGANQPQHF.

The chain recombines TRBV24-1 with TRBJ2-5, with TRBD2 identical over 14 bases. CDR3 length: 17 amino acids. Germline V gene data show CDR1 as KGHDR and CDR2 as SFDVKD. V trimming: 3 bases; J trimming: 5 bases; junction bases outside the gene matches: 7. The CDR3 DNA reads as TGTGCCACCAGTGATCAGGGACTAGCGGGAGTGGGGGAGACCCAGTACTTC. Translated, it gives CATSDQGLAGVGETQYF.

This clonotype was seen only a few times. The V and J genes are TRBV29-1 and TRBJ2-3; TRBD1 agrees at 8 bases. Per the germline V gene, CDR1 is SQVTM and CDR2 is ANQGSEA. The CDR3 has 14 amino acids. Unmatched junction bases numbered 7, after V lost 6 bases and J lost 2 bases. The CDR3 DNA sequence: TGCAGCGTGGATCAGGGGGCCTTCACAGATACGCAGTATTTT. Protein product: CSVDQGAFTDTQYF.

The genes are TRBV7-9 and TRBJ2-7; D remains ambiguous. CDR3 size: 12 residues. The V and J ends lost 5 bases and 6 bases respectively, with 11 bases between them. Germline V lookup: CDR1 SEHNR, CDR2 FQNEAQ (reference sequence). CDR3 sequence reads: CASSRSGGEQYF. CDR3 nucleotide sequence: TGTGCCAGCAGCCGGTCGGGCGGCGAGCAGTACTTC.

In this sample, this clonotype turned up a few times. V is TRBV5-1 and J is TRBJ2-2, with TRBD2 identical over 13 bases. The junction had 8 bases not matched to a gene; V was cut back by 4 bases and J by 5 bases. The CDR3 contains 17 residues. Germline CDR1 is SGHRS and CDR2 is YFSETQ. The CDR3 coding sequence is TGCGCCAGCAGCCCTGGACTAGCGGGGGATAAGACCGGGGAGCTGTTTTTT. Encoded protein: CASSPGLAGDKTGELFF.

The chain uses TRBV2 and TRBJ2-6; no definite D call. V lost 7 bases and J 1 base, leaving 8 bases between the germline ends. Germline values: CDR1 SNHLY, CDR2 FYNNEI. CDR3 length equals 14 residues. The CDR3 nucleotides read TGTGCCAGCATAACCGGGTCTGGGGCCAACGTCCTGACTTTC. Amino acid sequence: CASITGSGANVLTF.

The chain combines TRBV3-1 with TRBJ2-1; no reliable D call. This CDR3 spans 14 amino acids. V was trimmed by 4 bases and J by 3 bases, leaving 10 bases between them. The V gene's germline CDR1 is LGHDT and CDR2 YNNKEL (reference sequence). The CDR3, as DNA: TGTGCCAGCAGCCCGGCTCATGACTACAATGAGCAGTTCTTC. Protein sequence: CASSPAHDYNEQFF.

J is TRBJ2-7 and V is TRBV2; 7 nucleotides agree with TRBD1. The germline V gene has CDR1 SNHLY and CDR2 FYNNEI. The ends lost 6 bases at V and 2 bases at J; junction bases unmatched: 4. The CDR3 sequence is 13 residues long. CDR3 in amino acids: CASRQTGPYEQYF. In nucleotides, the CDR3 is TGTGCCAGCAGGCAGACAGGGCCCTACGAGCAGTACTTC.

The gene calls are TRBV6-5 and TRBJ1-1; 8 nucleotides agree with TRBD1. CDR3 length: 13 amino acids. From germline, CDR1 is MNHEY and CDR2 SVGAGI. Trimming at V came to 6 bases and at J to 2 bases, leaving 2 bases not matched to a gene. CDR3 sequence (DNA): TGTGCCAGCAGGGACAGGGACAACACTGAAGCTTTCTTT. This translates into CASRDRDNTEAFF.

J is TRBJ2-7 and V is TRBV18, with TRBD1 matching over 7 bases. In germline, CDR1 is KGHSH, CDR2 LQKENI. V was clipped by 5 bases and J by 5 bases; unmatched bases: 15. CDR3 length: 16 residues. The CDR3 nucleotides read TGTGCCAGCTCAGGTTCCGGGACAGCAATCAGGCACGAGCAGTACTTC. Its protein is CASSGSGTAIRHEQYF.

V and J are TRBV29-1 and TRBJ1-6; no clear D. V lost 8 bases to trimming and J lost 0 bases, with 17 bases between them. This CDR3 has 16 amino acids. Per germline, CDR1 SQVTM and CDR2 ANQGSEA. CDR3 protein: CSLPGSRSSYNSPLHF. Written as DNA, the CDR3 is TGCAGCCTTCCTGGGTCCCGCAGCTCCTATAATTCACCCCTCCACTTT.

The V and J genes are TRBV24-1 and TRBJ2-6, with 7 bases that match TRBD1. Germline V CDR1 and CDR2: KGHDR, SFDVKD. Trimming at V came to 10 bases and at J to 1 base, leaving 6 bases not matched to a gene. The length of the CDR3 is 15 residues. CDR3: CATGGTGSGANVLTF. The CDR3 DNA reads TGTGCCACAGGGGGCACGGGGTCTGGGGCCAACGTCCTGACTTTC.

J is TRBJ2-1 and V is TRBV5-1; weak D call: TRBD1 (6 bases). Germline V gene sequence: CDR1 SGHRS, CDR2 YFSETQ. This CDR3 is built from 15 residues. V dropped 2 bases and J dropped 5 bases, with 14 bases sitting between them. DNA of the CDR3: TGCGCCAGCAGCTTAGGACAGACCTTCAACAATGAGCAGTTCTTC. This gives the protein CASSLGQTFNNEQFF. Full variable domain (outside the CDR3, taken from reference TRBV5-1 and TRBJ2-1): KAGVTQTPRYLIKTRGQQVTLSCSPISGHRSVSWYQQTPGQGLQFLFEYFSETQRNKGNFPGRFSGRQFSNSRSEMNVSTLELGDSALYLCASSLGQTFNNEQFFGPGTRLTVL.

The V call is TRBV4-3, the J call TRBJ2-7; D ambiguous. The CDR3 length is 15 residues. Per germline, CDR1 LGHNA and CDR2 YSLEER. Trimming shortened V by 0 bases and J by 7 bases, and 16 bases separated the two germline ends. The CDR3 sequence: CASSQEASRLREQYF. The CDR3 DNA reads TGCGCCAGCAGCCAAGAGGCTTCAAGGTTGCGAGAGCAGTACTTC.

This chain uses TRBV19 with TRBJ2-7; a weak D match, TRBD1 (5 bases). This CDR3 has 16 amino acids. The V and J ends lost 3 bases and 5 bases respectively, with 20 bases between them. Per germline, CDR1 LNHDA and CDR2 SQIVND (reference sequence). The CDR3 reads CASSMSPSRVADEQYF. In DNA, the CDR3 is TGTGCCAGTAGTATGAGCCCCAGCAGGGTGGCGGACGAGCAGTACTTC. Using reference TRBV19 and TRBJ2-7 for the parts outside the CDR3, the full variable domain is DGGITQSPKYLFRKEGQNVTLSCEQNLNHDAMYWYRQDPGQGLRLIYYSQIVNDFQKGDIAEGYSVSREKKESFPLTVTSAQKNPTAFYLCASSMSPSRVADEQYFGPGTRLTVT.

This chain joins TRBV30 and TRBJ2-7; 9 bases match TRBD1. In germline, CDR1 is GTSNPN, CDR2 SVGIG (reference sequence). V was pared by 0 bases and J by 4 bases, with 4 bases of the junction left unmatched. This CDR3 has 14 residues. This CDR3 is CAWSVGGQGYEQYF. As DNA, the CDR3 is TGTGCCTGGAGTGTTGGGGGACAGGGTTACGAGCAGTACTTC.

The J gene is TRBJ2-5, the V gene TRBV5-1; D might be TRBD1 or TRBD2, each matching 5 bases. V lost 3 bases to trimming and J lost 1 base, with 19 bases between them. This CDR3 region has 17 residues. CDR1 and CDR2 (germline): SGHRS, YFSETQ. The CDR3 spells CASSSLSGRWGQETQYF. CDR3 bases: TGCGCCAGCAGCTCCCTATCGGGGCGCTGGGGCCAAGAGACCCAGTACTTC.

This clonotype turned up a few times. The genes are TRBV7-2 and TRBJ1-2; D might be TRBD1 (5 bases). The CDR3 is 14 amino acids. Trimming stripped 5 bases from V and 4 bases from J, with 14 bases between. Germline V gene lookup returns CDR1 SGHTA and CDR2 FQGNSA. CDR3 protein: CASSPGSGSYGYTF. The DNA for the CDR3 is TGTGCCAGCAGCCCAGGGAGCGGTTCCTATGGCTACACCTTC.

The chain carries TRBV20-1 and TRBJ2-7; 12 nucleotides agree with TRBD1. The CDR3 totals 14 residues. V was pared by 5 bases and J by 2 bases, with 4 bases of the junction left unmatched. CDR1 is DFQATT and CDR2 is SNEGSKA in the germline V gene (reference sequence). In nucleotides, the CDR3 is TGCAGTGCTGGGGACAGGGGGCAACCCTACGAGCAGTACTTC. This gives the protein CSAGDRGQPYEQYF.

V is TRBV20-1 and J is TRBJ2-1, with D perhaps assigned TRBD1 or TRBD2 (5 bases each). V dropped 1 base and J dropped 6 bases, with 13 bases sitting between them. This CDR3 has 14 residues. Germline values: CDR1 DFQATT, CDR2 SNEGSKA (reference sequence). The CDR3 spells CSARAGGPVNEQFF. The CDR3 region has the DNA TGCAGTGCTAGAGCTGGGGGACCGGTCAATGAGCAGTTCTTC.

This sequence joins TRBV18 and TRBJ2-1; 7 bases are a match to TRBD1. The CDR3 spans 15 residues. J gave up 7 bases and V 0 bases, and 6 bases lay outside the gene matches. Per the germline V gene, CDR1 is KGHSH and CDR2 is LQKENI. CDR3 nucleotide sequence: TGTGCCAGCTCACCACCGATGGGACAGCTAAATGAGCAGTTCTTC. Translating gives CASSPPMGQLNEQFF.

This clonotype was seen only a few times. The genes are TRBV12-3 or TRBV12-4 and TRBJ2-5; no clear D gene. The CDR3 is 14 amino acids. Deletions cut 5 bases from V and 2 bases from J, with 12 bases between. CDR3 bases: TGTGCCAGCAGTCATGTCCAGAAGCAAGAGACCCAGTACTTC. As protein: CASSHVQKQETQYF.

The CDR3 DNA follows: TGTGCCAGCAGCGTAGAGGGACAGTCATCCTACGAGCAGTACTTC. Translated: CASSVEGQSSYEQYF. The chain uses TRBV9 and TRBJ2-7; 7 bases are shared with TRBD1. CDR3 length equals 15 residues. Per germline, CDR1 SGDLS and CDR2 YYNGEE. Trimming cost V 0 bases and J 1 base; bases outside gene matches: 4. Full variable domain (rest looked up from reference TRBV9 and TRBJ2-7): DSGVTQTPKHLITATGQRVTLRCSPRSGDLSVYWYQQSLDQGLQFLIQYYNGEERAKGNILERFSAQQFPDLHSELNLSSLELGDSALYFCASSVEGQSSYEQYFGPGTRLTVT.